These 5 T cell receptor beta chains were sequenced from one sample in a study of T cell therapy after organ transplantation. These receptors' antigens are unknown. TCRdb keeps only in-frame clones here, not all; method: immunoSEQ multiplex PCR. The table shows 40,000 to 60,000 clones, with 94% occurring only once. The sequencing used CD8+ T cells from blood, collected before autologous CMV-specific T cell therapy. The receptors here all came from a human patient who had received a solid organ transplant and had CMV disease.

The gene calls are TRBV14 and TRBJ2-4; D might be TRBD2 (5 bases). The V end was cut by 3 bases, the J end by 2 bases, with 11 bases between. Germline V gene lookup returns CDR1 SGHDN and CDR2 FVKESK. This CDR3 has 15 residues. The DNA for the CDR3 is TGTGCCAGCAGCCAGGCCGGGAACACCAAAAACATTCAGTACTTC. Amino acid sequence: CASSQAGNTKNIQYF. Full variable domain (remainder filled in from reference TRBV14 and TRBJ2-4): EAGVTQFPSHSVIEKGQTVTLRCDPISGHDNLYWYRRVMGKEIKFLLHFVKESKQDESGMPNNRFLAERTGGTYSTLKVQPAELEDSGVYFCASSQAGNTKNIQYFGAGTRLSVL.

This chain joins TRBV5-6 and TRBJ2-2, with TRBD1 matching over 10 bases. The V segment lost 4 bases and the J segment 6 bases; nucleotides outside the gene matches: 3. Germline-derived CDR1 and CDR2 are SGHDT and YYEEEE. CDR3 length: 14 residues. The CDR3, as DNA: TGTGCCAGCAGCCCGGACAGGGGGGCCGGGGAGCTGTTTTTT. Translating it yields CASSPDRGAGELFF.

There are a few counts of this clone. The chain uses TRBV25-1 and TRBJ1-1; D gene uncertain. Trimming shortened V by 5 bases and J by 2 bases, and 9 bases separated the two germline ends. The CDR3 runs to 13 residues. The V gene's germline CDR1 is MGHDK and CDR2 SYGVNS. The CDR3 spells CASSNTANTEAFF. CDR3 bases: TGTGCCAGCAGTAATACAGCCAACACTGAAGCTTTCTTT. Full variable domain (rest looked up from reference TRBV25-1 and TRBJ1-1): EADIYQTPRYLVIGTGKKITLECSQTMGHDKMYWYQQDPGMELHLIHYSYGVNSTEKGDLSSESTVSRIRTEHFPLTLESARPSHTSQYLCASSNTANTEAFFGQGTRLTVV.

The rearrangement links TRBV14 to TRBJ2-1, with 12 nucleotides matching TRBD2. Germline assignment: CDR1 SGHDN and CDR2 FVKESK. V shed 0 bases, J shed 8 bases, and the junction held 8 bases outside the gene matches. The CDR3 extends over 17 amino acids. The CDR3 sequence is CASSQDIRLAGGDEQFF. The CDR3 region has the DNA TGTGCCAGCAGCCAAGATATTCGGCTAGCGGGGGGGGATGAGCAGTTCTTC.

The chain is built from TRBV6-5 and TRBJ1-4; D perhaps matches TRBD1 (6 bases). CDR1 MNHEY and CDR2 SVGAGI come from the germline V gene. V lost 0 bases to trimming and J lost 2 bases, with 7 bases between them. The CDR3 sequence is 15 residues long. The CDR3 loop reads CASSYSGGTNEKLFF. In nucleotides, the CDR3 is TGTGCCAGCAGTTACTCAGGGGGGACTAATGAAAAACTGTTTTTT.